This T cell receptor beta chain comes out of a study of blood T cell repertoires in COVID-19. TCRdb's table, derived via immunoSEQ multiplex PCR, lists solely in-frame clones and lacks some. The sample has approximately 49,000 clones, 81% seen once. This CDR3 is 15 amino acids long. Germline V CDR1 and CDR2: KGHSH, LQKENI. Trimming pared 5 bases from V and 2 bases from J, leaving 15 bases between. The Seattle patients, enrolled during active infection, were followed longitudinally. This sequence joins TRBV18 and TRBJ1-1; possibly TRBD1 for D (5 bases). This receptor was taken from a woman of 80 years or more with COVID-19, enrolled during active disease. The sequenced material came from peripheral blood. This chain's CDR3 is CASSSLSQGNTEAFF. In DNA, the CDR3 is TGTGCCAGCTCATCCCTGTCGCAGGGAAACACTGAAGCTTTCTTT.